The 17 T cell receptor beta chains given below trace back to one sample, sequenced in a study of tissue T cells after allogeneic stem cell transplantation. Described time point: mouse harvest day 7 after allogeneic transplant. Mouse grafts combined 10^7 T-cell-depleted bone marrow cells with 10^6 splenic CD5+ T cells. Here immunoSEQ multiplex PCR was the method, and the copy in TCRdb shows in-frame clones only, minus some. The table lists thousands of clones, under 60% of them singletons. Source material: gut tissue. These receptors were obtained from a female BALB/c mouse given C57BL/6 T cells with graft-versus-host disease after an allogeneic hematopoietic cell transplant.

In regard to this clone: The gene names given are mouse names. The read terminates 1 residue before the CDR3 end, so the remaining end is supplied by the germline J gene. The V gene is TRBV12-1, the J gene TRBJ1-2; 8 bases align to TRBD1. Germline CDR1 SGHSN, CDR2 HYEKVE. The CDR3 is 14 residues long. The V and J ends lost 4 bases and 3 bases, in that order; junction bases with no gene match: 6. The CDR3 sequence is CASSDRERDSDYTF. Incomplete CDR3 DNA: TGTGCCAGCTCGGACAGGGAGCGCGACTCCGACTACACC.

A word on this clone: Genes and germline are mouse. From the germline J gene comes the end of the CDR3, since the read stops 1 residue before it. V usage is TRBV3 and J usage is TRBJ2-7; 10 positions match TRBD1. V trimming: 4 bases; J trimming: 2 bases; junction bases outside the gene matches: 8. Germline-derived CDR1 and CDR2 are SNHLY and FYNGKV (reference sequence). The CDR3 runs 16 residues. CDR3 bases read: TGTGCCAGCAGCTGGGACAGGGGCAGGGGAACCTATGAACAGTAC. Translating it yields CASSWDRGRGTYEQY. The CDR3 in its entirety is CASSWDRGRGTYEQYF.

This clone was seen a few times. The gene names given are mouse names. The read gets to within 1 residue of the CDR3 end, and the germline J gene fills in the rest. The rearrangement joins TRBV23 to TRBJ2-7; TRBD2 reflects the table's D call only, with no check against the DNA. The CDR3 is 14 residues long. The germline gives CDR1 KGHTA, CDR2 FQNQQP. The CDR3 reads CSSSQGTGGYEQYF. The sequenced CDR3 bases are TGCTCCAGCAGTCAAGGGACTGGGGGTTATGAACAGTAC.

A word on this clone: These gene names are mouse names. The CDR3 goes on 1 residue after the read ends, and that part is filled in from the germline J gene. The chain uses TRBV2 and TRBJ2-2; 10 nucleotides match TRBD1. Germline assignment: CDR1 LGHNA and CDR2 YSYQKL. The J segment lost 6 bases and the V segment lost 1 base, leaving 8 bases of the junction unmatched. The CDR3 covers 17 residues. CDR3 DNA (partial): TGTGCCAGCAGCCAAGCACCGGGACAGGGGAGGCCCGGGCAGCTCTAC. It yields the protein CASSQAPGQGRPGQLY. The entire CDR3 is CASSQAPGQGRPGQLYF.

Details on this clone: Mouse germline and gene names are used. The read ends 1 residue early relative to the CDR3; the germline J gene fills the gap. This chain joins TRBV26 and TRBJ1-1, with TRBD1 identical over 9 bases. The CDR3 loop spans 14 amino acids. The trim removed 2 bases at V and 2 bases at J, leaving 0 bases unmatched. Germline-derived CDR1 and CDR2 are KGHPV and FQNQEV (reference sequence). The sequenced part of the CDR3 DNA is TGTGCCAGCAGTCTGACAGGGGGCAACACAGAAGTCTTC. Its translation is CASSLTGGNTEVF. The CDR3 as a whole reads CASSLTGGNTEVFF.

This clone was counted a few times. All gene names here are mouse names. Read coverage stops 1 residue before the CDR3 terminus; the germline J gene supplies the remainder. This chain joins TRBV3 and TRBJ1-1; no reliable D call. The CDR3 sequence is 14 residues long. Trimming removed 1 base from V and 1 base from J, with 7 bases in between. Germline V gene data show CDR1 as SNHLY and CDR2 as FYNGKV (reference sequence). The CDR3 is CASSLVAGNTEVFF. The CDR3 DNA, read in part, is TGTGCCAGCAGCTTAGTCGCAGGGAACACAGAAGTCTTC.

With regard to this clone: The gene symbols are mouse symbols. The sequenced CDR3 bases are TGTGCAAGCAGCGCCAGGGGGGAAGACACCCAGTAC. Translated, it gives CASSARGEDTQY. The entire CDR3 reads CASSARGEDTQYF. This chain links TRBV16 with TRBJ2-5; D may be TRBD1 (7 bases). The CDR3 is cut off 1 residue early in the read; its end comes from the germline J gene. CDR3 length equals 13 residues. The V end was cut by 5 bases, the J end by 4 bases, with 10 bases between. CDR1 SGHSA and CDR2 FRNQAP come from the germline V gene.

As concerns this clone: Mouse names are used for the genes. The sequenced fragment ends 1 residue before the CDR3 boundary, so the rest is inferred from the germline J gene. The chain has TRBV3 and TRBJ1-5; TRBD1 might be the D (5 bases). V gave up 7 bases and J gave up 1 base, with 8 bases separating them. CDR3 size: 13 residues. The germline V gene encodes CDR1 SNHLY and CDR2 FYNGKV (reference sequence). The CDR3 is CASNRDNNQAPLF. The sequenced part of the CDR3 DNA is TGTGCCAGCAACCGGGACAACAACCAGGCTCCGCTT.

In the case of this clone: Germline and genes: mouse. The CDR3 extends 1 residue past the end of the read, so its final part is completed from the germline J gene. This chain connects TRBV26 to TRBJ2-4; D is possibly TRBD1 (6 bases). Trimming cost V 8 bases and J 4 bases, with 13 bases left between them. Germline assignment: CDR1 KGHPV and CDR2 FQNQEV (reference sequence). The CDR3 has 13 residues. CDR3 region: CASRHRDKNTLYF. Partial CDR3 DNA: TGTGCCAGCCGTCACCGGGACAAAAACACCTTGTAC.

As regards this clone: Here the gene names and germline are mouse. The read falls 1 residue short of the CDR3 end, and the missing part is taken from the germline J gene. V and J are TRBV12-2 and TRBJ2-5, with a weak D call TRBD2 (7 bases). With 0 bases removed from V and 5 bases from J, the gap between germline ends came to 14 bases. The CDR3 has 15 amino acids. Germline CDR1 SGHLS, CDR2 HYDKME. The sequenced part of the CDR3 DNA is TGTGCCAGCTCTCTCGGTCTGGGGGCCGGAGACACCCAGTAC. Protein sequence: CASSLGLGAGDTQY. Given in full, the CDR3 is CASSLGLGAGDTQYF.

Of note for this clone: Gene names and germline match the mouse. Read coverage stops 1 residue before the CDR3 terminus; the germline J gene supplies the remainder. V usage is TRBV16 and J usage is TRBJ2-7; the D gene is possibly TRBD2 (6 bases). CDR1 and CDR2 (germline): SGHSA, FRNQAP. CDR3 length: 14 residues. The ends were cut back, 5 bases at V and 0 bases at J, with 11 bases in the middle. Here the CDR3 reads CASSQGLSSYEQYF. CDR3 DNA (partial): TGTGCAAGCAGCCAAGGACTGTCCTCCTATGAACAGTAC.

Notes on this clone: Genes and germline are mouse. The read finishes 1 residue shy of the CDR3 end, and the germline J gene is used to complete it. This sequence joins TRBV16 and TRBJ2-1, with D perhaps being TRBD1 or TRBD2 (5 bases each). This CDR3 contains 14 residues. Germline V gives CDR1 SGHSA, CDR2 FRNQAP. Trimming removed 3 bases from V and 1 base from J, with 7 bases in between. This CDR3 is CASSFRDNYAEQFF. CDR3 DNA, as far as it was read: TGTGCAAGCAGCTTCCGGGACAACTATGCTGAGCAGTTC.

Worth noting for this clone: Gene names and germline match the mouse. The read finishes 1 residue shy of the CDR3 end, and the germline J gene is used to complete it. This chain uses TRBV23 with TRBJ1-1; TRBD1 is taken as the D call from the table, unchecked against the DNA. This CDR3 contains 13 residues. CDR1 and CDR2 from the germline V gene are KGHTA and FQNQQP. The CDR3 region is CSSSPQSNTEVFF. The CDR3 bases that were read are TGCTCCAGCAGTCCCCAGTCAAACACAGAAGTCTTC.

A remark on this clone: These gene names are mouse names. The read stops 1 residue short of the end of the CDR3; the missing end is completed from the germline J gene. The chain employs TRBV26 and TRBJ2-7; D call uncertain. In germline, CDR1 is KGHPV, CDR2 FQNQEV (reference sequence). The CDR3 spans 11 residues. V lost 0 bases, J lost 7 bases, and 4 bases lay in between. CDR3 DNA, as far as it was read: TGTGCCAGCAGTCTGTCGAGAGAACAGTAC. Its translation: CASSLSREQY. The CDR3 as a whole reads CASSLSREQYF.

This clone was observed a handful of times. Mouse gene names apply. The read gets to within 1 residue of the CDR3 end, and the germline J gene fills in the rest. The J gene is TRBJ2-7, the V gene TRBV2; 7 nucleotides line up with TRBD2. From germline, CDR1 is LGHNA and CDR2 YSYQKL. V gave up 0 bases and J gave up 3 bases; unmatched junction bases: 2. The CDR3 has 14 amino acids. The CDR3 DNA, read in part, is TGTGCCAGCAGCCAAGAGGACTGGATCTATGAACAGTAC. Translated, it gives CASSQEDWIYEQY. The CDR3, in full, reads CASSQEDWIYEQYF.

As regards this clone: Gene names and germline match the mouse. The read stops 1 residue short of the end of the CDR3; the missing end is completed from the germline J gene. The chain employs TRBV1 and TRBJ1-5, with 7 bases identical to TRBD1. From germline, CDR1 is NSQYPW and CDR2 LRSPGD (reference sequence). J was trimmed by 3 bases and V by 3 bases; bases with no gene match: 5. The CDR3 totals 15 residues. CDR3 region: CTCSAHRGGNQAPLF. The CDR3 bases that were read are TGCACCTGCAGTGCGCACAGGGGAGGCAACCAGGCTCCGCTT.

Details on this clone: The listed genes are named as in mouse. From the germline J gene comes the end of the CDR3, since the read stops 1 residue before it. The V gene is TRBV12-2, the J gene TRBJ2-5; TRBD2 is a possible D gene (6 bases). V lost 2 bases and J 2 bases, leaving 10 bases between the germline ends. Germline V gene lookup returns CDR1 SGHLS and CDR2 HYDKME. There are 14 residues in the CDR3. This chain's CDR3 is CASSPTGSQDTQYF. The CDR3 bases that were read are TGTGCCAGCTCTCCCACTGGGAGCCAAGACACCCAGTAC.